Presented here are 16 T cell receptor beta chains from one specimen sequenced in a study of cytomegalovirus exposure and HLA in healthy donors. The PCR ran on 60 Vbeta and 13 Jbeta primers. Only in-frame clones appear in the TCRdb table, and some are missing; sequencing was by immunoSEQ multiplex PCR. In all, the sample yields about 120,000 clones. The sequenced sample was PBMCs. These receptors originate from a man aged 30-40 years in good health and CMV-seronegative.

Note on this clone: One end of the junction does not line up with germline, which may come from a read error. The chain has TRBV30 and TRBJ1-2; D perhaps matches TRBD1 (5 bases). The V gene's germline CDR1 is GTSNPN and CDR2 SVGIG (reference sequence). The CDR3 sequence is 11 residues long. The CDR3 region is CAWSQGTGFTF. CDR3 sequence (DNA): TGTGCCTGGAGTCAGGGTACTGGCTTCACCTTC.

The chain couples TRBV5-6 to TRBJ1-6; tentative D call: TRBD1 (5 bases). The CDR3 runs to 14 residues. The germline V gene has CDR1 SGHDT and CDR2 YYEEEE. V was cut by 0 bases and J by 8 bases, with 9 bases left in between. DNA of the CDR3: TGTGCCAGCAGCTTGGAAGCAGGGTATTCACCCCTCCACTTT. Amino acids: CASSLEAGYSPLHF.

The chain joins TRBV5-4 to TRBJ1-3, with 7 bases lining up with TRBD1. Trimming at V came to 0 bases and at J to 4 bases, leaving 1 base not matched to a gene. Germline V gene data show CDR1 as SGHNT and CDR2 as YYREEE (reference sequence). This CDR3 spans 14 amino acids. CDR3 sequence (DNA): TGTGCCAGCAGCTTGGACAGGGGAGGAAACACCATATATTTT. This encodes CASSLDRGGNTIYF.

CDR3 sequence (DNA): TGTGCCAGCAGCTTAGTCGGGGATGAGCAGTTCTTC. The encoded protein is CASSLVGDEQFF. The V gene is TRBV11-3, the J gene TRBJ2-1; tentatively, D is TRBD2 (5 bases). The V end was cut by 1 base, the J end by 8 bases, with 6 bases between. Per the germline V gene, CDR1 is SGHNT and CDR2 is YENEEA. This CDR3 is 12 amino acids long. The full variable domain, completed using reference TRBV11-3 and TRBJ2-1, is EAGVVQSPRYKIIEKKQPVAFWCNPISGHNTLYWYLQNLGQGPELLIRYENEEAVDDSQLPKDRFSAERLKGVDSTLKIQPAELGDSAVYLCASSLVGDEQFFGPGTRLTVL.

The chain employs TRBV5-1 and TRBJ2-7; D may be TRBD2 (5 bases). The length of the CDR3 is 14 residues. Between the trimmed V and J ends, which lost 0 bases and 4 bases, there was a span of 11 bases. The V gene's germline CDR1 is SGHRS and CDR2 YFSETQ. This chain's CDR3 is CASSLDLGKYEQYF. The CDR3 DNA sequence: TGCGCCAGCAGCTTGGACCTCGGGAAATACGAGCAGTACTTC.

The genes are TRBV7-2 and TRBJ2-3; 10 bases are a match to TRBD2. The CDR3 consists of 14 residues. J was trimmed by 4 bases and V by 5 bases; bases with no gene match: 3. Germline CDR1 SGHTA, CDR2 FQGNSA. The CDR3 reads CASSPSGGPDTQYF. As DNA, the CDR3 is TGTGCCAGCAGCCCTAGCGGGGGACCAGATACGCAGTATTTT.

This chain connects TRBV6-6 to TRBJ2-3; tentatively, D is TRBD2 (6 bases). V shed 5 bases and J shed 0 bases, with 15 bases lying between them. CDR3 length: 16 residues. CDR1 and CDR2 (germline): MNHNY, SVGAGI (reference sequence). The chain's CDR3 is CASSPAGLPSTDTQYF. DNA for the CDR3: TGTGCCAGCAGTCCCGCGGGACTGCCCAGCACAGATACGCAGTATTTT.

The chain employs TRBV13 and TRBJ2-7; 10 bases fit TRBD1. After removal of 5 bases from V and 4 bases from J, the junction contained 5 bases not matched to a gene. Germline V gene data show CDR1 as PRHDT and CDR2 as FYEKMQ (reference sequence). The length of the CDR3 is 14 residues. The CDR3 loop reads CASSARDRGYEQYF. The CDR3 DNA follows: TGTGCCAGCAGCGCCCGGGACAGGGGATACGAGCAGTACTTC.

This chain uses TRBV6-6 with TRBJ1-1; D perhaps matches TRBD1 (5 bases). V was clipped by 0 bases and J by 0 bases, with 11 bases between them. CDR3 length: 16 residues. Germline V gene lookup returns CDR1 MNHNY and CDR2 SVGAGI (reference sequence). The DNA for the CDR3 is TGTGCCAGCAGTTACTCGCAGGGAAGCATGAACACTGAAGCTTTCTTT. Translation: CASSYSQGSMNTEAFF.

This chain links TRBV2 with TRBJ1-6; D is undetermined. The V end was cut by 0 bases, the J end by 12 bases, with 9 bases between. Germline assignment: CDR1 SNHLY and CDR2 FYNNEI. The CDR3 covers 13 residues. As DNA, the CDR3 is TGTGCCAGCAGTGAAGCCGGGGAGAAACCCCTCCACTTT. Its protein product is CASSEAGEKPLHF. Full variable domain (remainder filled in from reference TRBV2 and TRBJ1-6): EPEVTQTPSHQVTQMGQEVILRCVPISNHLYFYWYRQILGQKVEFLVSFYNNEISEKSEIFDDQFSVERPDGSNFTLKIRSTKLEDSAMYFCASSEAGEKPLHFGNGTRLTVT.

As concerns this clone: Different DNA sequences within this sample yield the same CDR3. The CDR3 nucleotides read TGTGCCATCAGTGCAGTCAGCGCAGATACGCAGTATTTT. Amino acid sequence: CAISAVSADTQYF. This chain connects TRBV10-3 to TRBJ2-3, with unresolved D. The germline V gene has CDR1 ENHRY and CDR2 SYGVKD. The CDR3 loop spans 13 amino acids. Trimming stripped 4 bases from V and 4 bases from J, with 9 bases between.

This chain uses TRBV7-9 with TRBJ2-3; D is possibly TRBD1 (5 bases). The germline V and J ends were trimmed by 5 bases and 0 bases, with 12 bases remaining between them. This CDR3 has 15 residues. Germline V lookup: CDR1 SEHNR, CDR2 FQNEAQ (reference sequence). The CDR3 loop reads CASSAPGSSTDTQYF. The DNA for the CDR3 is TGTGCCAGCAGCGCGCCAGGGTCTAGCACAGATACGCAGTATTTT.

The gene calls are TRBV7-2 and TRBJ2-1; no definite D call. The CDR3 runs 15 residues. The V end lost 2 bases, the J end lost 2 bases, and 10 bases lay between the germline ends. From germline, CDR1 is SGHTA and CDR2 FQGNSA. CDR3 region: CASSLMASTYNEQFF. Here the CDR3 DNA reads TGTGCCAGCAGCTTAATGGCTTCAACCTACAATGAGCAGTTCTTC.

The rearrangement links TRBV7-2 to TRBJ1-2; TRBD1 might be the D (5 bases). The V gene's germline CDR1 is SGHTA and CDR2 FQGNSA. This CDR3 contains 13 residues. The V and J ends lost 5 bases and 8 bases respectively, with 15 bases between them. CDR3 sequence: CASSQDMPGGYTF. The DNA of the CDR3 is TGTGCCAGCAGCCAGGACATGCCAGGCGGCTACACCTTC.

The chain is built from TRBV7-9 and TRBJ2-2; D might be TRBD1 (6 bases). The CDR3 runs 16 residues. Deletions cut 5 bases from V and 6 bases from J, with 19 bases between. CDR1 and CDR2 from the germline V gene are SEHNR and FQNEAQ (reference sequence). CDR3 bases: TGTGCCAGCAGCCCCGGGACATCGACCGACCCCGGGGAGCTGTTTTTT. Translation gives CASSPGTSTDPGELFF.

CDR3 bases: TGTGCCAGCAGCAAACAGGGGGCGTACCAAGAGACCCAGTACTTC. Protein sequence: CASSKQGAYQETQYF. V is TRBV6-6 and J is TRBJ2-5, with 9 bases that match TRBD1. The CDR3 length is 15 residues. Germline lookup yields CDR1 MNHNY and CDR2 SVGAGI (reference sequence). V dropped 6 bases and J dropped 0; count of bases not matched to a gene: 5.